The text below deals with one TCR beta chain. Its antigen is unidentified. The sample comes from a study of regulatory T cells in long-lasting Graves disease. The time point denotes: persistent/refractory GD, antithyroid drugs over 5 years with positive TRAb. The TCR library was made from RNA that had been extracted from PBMCs in TRIzol. Graves' disease was diagnosed by American Thyroid Association guidelines. In germline, CDR1 is DFQATT, CDR2 SNEGSKA (reference sequence). CDR3 length: 14 amino acids. The V end lost 1 base, the J end lost 4 bases, and 11 bases lay between the germline ends. Arm-PCR of CDR3 regions and iRepertoire HTBI primers were the basis on which TCR beta libraries were built. As originally analysed: The samples included under 75 TRBV and 14 to 15 TRBJ segments. Each CDR3 protein is one row after TCRdb ran MiXCR on the multiplex PCR reads. The V and J calls reflect TCRdb's pipeline rather than the authors' work. The data hold nearly 350,000 distinct CDR3 sequences, with roughly a fifth observed a single time.

The study, taken as a whole, reports: TRBV28, TRBJ1-2 and TRBJ2-5 were segments that persistent disease favored.

The sequence was obtained from a female donor with Graves disease. V and J are TRBV20-1 and TRBJ1-5; tentative D call: TRBD1 (5 bases). The starting material was peripheral blood mononuclear cells (PBMCs), obtained when the disease was refractory, from a patient treated with antithyroid drugs. CDR3 nucleotides: TGCAGTGCTAGAGTTGCGACAGCTAATCAGCCCCAGCATTTT. Amino acid sequence: CSARVATANQPQHF.